This passage covers 15 T cell receptor beta chains from one sample sequenced in a study of T cells after yellow fever vaccination. TCRdb re-called the 5' RACE reads with MiXCR, one entry per CDR3 protein. The table includes 300,000 to 350,000 distinct CDR3 sequences, approximately 3.9% detected once. The material sequenced was PBMCs, taken 5 days after the yellow fever booster vaccination. The receptors were sampled from a man between 18 and 35 years old who received the YFV17D yellow fever vaccine.

The chain combines TRBV29-1 with TRBJ2-5, with 7 bases identical to TRBD1. Germline V lookup: CDR1 SQVTM, CDR2 ANQGSEA. This CDR3 has 14 residues. After removal of 3 bases from V and 5 bases from J, the junction contained 9 bases not matched to a gene. In DNA form, the CDR3 reads TGCAGCGTTGAGATCGGACAGGTCGTGGAGACCCAGTACTTC. It codes for CSVEIGQVVETQYF.

In its sample, this clonotype was seen many times. The J gene is TRBJ1-1, the V gene TRBV3-1, with D possibly matching TRBD1 (5 bases). The CDR3 runs to 14 residues. With 2 bases removed from V and 10 bases from J, the gap between germline ends came to 17 bases. CDR1 and CDR2 from the germline V gene are LGHDT and YNNKEL (reference sequence). DNA for the CDR3: TGTGCCAGCAGCCAATCGCGGGGTGGGGGTCCAGCTTTCTTT. Its translation is CASSQSRGGGPAFF.

CDR3 bases: TGTGCCAGCAGGGGACAGGGAGGTTCACCCCTCCACTTT. Translation gives CASRGQGGSPLHF. This chain links TRBV4-2 with TRBJ1-6; 9 nucleotides agree with TRBD1. There are 13 residues in the CDR3. Germline V gives CDR1 LGHNA, CDR2 YNFKEQ. V dropped 6 bases and J dropped 9; count of bases not matched to a gene: 3.

The gene calls are TRBV7-6 and TRBJ1-1; D is undetermined. The germline CDR1 and CDR2 sequences are SGHVS and FNYEAQ. V lost 5 bases and J 0 bases, leaving 16 bases between the germline ends. The CDR3 has 16 amino acids. CDR3 nucleotides: TGTGCCAGCAGCACCCCGAAGGGTGTCATGAACACTGAAGCTTTCTTT. Translated, it gives CASSTPKGVMNTEAFF.

This clonotype came up many times. The CDR3 DNA follows: TGCGCCAGCAGCTACGGGGGTGCGAACACCGGGGAGCTGTTTTTT. Its translation is CASSYGGANTGELFF. V and J are TRBV5-1 and TRBJ2-2; D perhaps matches TRBD2 (6 bases). CDR3 size: 15 residues. Per the germline V gene, CDR1 is SGHRS and CDR2 is YFSETQ. Deletions cut 3 bases from V and 0 bases from J, with 9 bases between.

The table lists this clonotype with a count of one. This chain joins TRBV7-9 and TRBJ2-1, with TRBD1 identical over 7 bases. Trimming at V came to 5 bases and at J to 0 bases, leaving 7 bases not matched to a gene. This CDR3 is 16 amino acids long. The germline V gene has CDR1 SEHNR and CDR2 FQNEAQ (reference sequence). Written as DNA, the CDR3 is TGTGCCAGCAGCCCCCGGGACAGTCACTCCTACAATGAGCAGTTCTTC. It is translated as CASSPRDSHSYNEQFF.

This clonotype showed up just a few times. The chain combines TRBV4-3 with TRBJ2-2; no firm D call. The CDR3 runs to 14 residues. CDR1 and CDR2 from the germline V gene are LGHNA and YSLEER. Trimming cost V 1 base and J 4 bases, with 7 bases left between them. The CDR3 sequence: CASSQVRTTGELFF. CDR3 nucleotide sequence: TGCGCCAGCAGCCAAGTTCGGACCACCGGGGAGCTGTTTTTT.

The chain recombines TRBV10-3 with TRBJ1-2; no clear D. Germline V gene sequence: CDR1 ENHRY, CDR2 SYGVKD. The CDR3 contains 12 residues. The V gene lost 0 bases and the J gene lost 2 bases, with 1 base spanning the gap. The CDR3 nucleotides are TGTGCCATCAGTGAGTCGAACTATGGCTACACCTTC. This codes for CAISESNYGYTF.

This clonotype came up many times. V is TRBV7-9 and J is TRBJ2-3; D is unresolved. The CDR3 spans 10 residues. V was pared by 8 bases and J by 3 bases, with 3 bases between. CDR1 and CDR2 (germline): SEHNR, FQNEAQ (reference sequence). The CDR3: CASGTDTQYF. CDR3 nucleotides: TGTGCCAGCGGGACAGATACGCAGTATTTT. Full variable domain (outside the CDR3, taken from reference TRBV7-9 and TRBJ2-3): DTGVSQNPRHKITKRGQNVTFRCDPISEHNRLYWYRQTLGQGPEFLTYFQNEAQLEKSRLLSDRFSAERPKGSFSTLEIQRTEQGDSAMYLCASGTDTQYFGPGTRLTVL.

Concerning this clonotype itself: Germline and junction disagree at one end, which may indicate a read error. V and J are TRBV20-1 and TRBJ1-1; 7 positions match TRBD1. The CDR3 consists of 8 residues. Germline V gene sequence: CDR1 DFQATT, CDR2 SNEGSKA (reference sequence). The CDR3 here is CKIKGGSF. The CDR3, as DNA: TGCAAAATAAAAGGGGGCTCATTT.

The V call is TRBV5-1, the J call TRBJ1-2, with D possibly TRBD1 on 5 matching bases. Germline CDR1 is SGHRS and CDR2 is YFSETQ. The V end was cut by 0 bases, the J end by 7 bases, with 10 bases between. This CDR3 is built from 13 residues. The CDR3 spells CASSLVQGFGYTF. As DNA, the CDR3 is TGCGCCAGCAGCTTGGTGCAGGGCTTTGGCTACACCTTC.

The chain has TRBV28 and TRBJ2-7; D might be TRBD1 (5 bases). CDR3 size: 12 residues. Trimming removed 4 bases from V and 3 bases from J, with 7 bases in between. The germline V gene encodes CDR1 MDHEN and CDR2 SYDVKM. The CDR3 region is CASSSTDYEQYV. The CDR3 DNA sequence: TGTGCCAGCAGTTCGACAGACTACGAGCAGTACGTC.

This clonotype was counted many times. The chain couples TRBV5-1 to TRBJ2-5; 13 bases align to TRBD2. Germline CDR1 is SGHRS and CDR2 is YFSETQ. The V gene end was trimmed by 1 base and the J gene end by 1 base; junction bases not matched to a gene: 7. The CDR3 loop spans 18 amino acids. The CDR3 sequence is CASSLLWTSGGPQETQYF. The CDR3 DNA is TGCGCCAGCAGCTTGTTGTGGACTAGCGGGGGCCCCCAAGAGACCCAGTACTTC.

This clonotype was detected ten times or more. This rearrangement joins TRBV5-1 to TRBJ2-4, with D hard to call. The germline V gene has CDR1 SGHRS and CDR2 YFSETQ. The CDR3 is 14 amino acids. Deletions cut 5 bases from V and 0 bases from J, with 9 bases between. This CDR3 reads CASSPTVAKNIQYF. CDR3 nucleotides: TGCGCCAGCAGTCCTACGGTAGCCAAAAACATTCAGTACTTC.

This clonotype was observed a few times. An end of the junction differs from the germline gene, which may be a read error. Here the CDR3 DNA reads TGTGCTAGCAGCCCCGGACAGGAAATGAATGAAAAACTGTTTTTT. Its translation is CASSPGQEMNEKLFF. This rearrangement joins TRBV7-7 to TRBJ1-4; 7 bases fit TRBD1. Germline-derived CDR1 and CDR2 are SSHAT and FNYEAQ (reference sequence). This CDR3 has 15 amino acids. Full variable domain (rest looked up from reference TRBV7-7 and TRBJ1-4): GAGVSQSPRYKVTKRGQDVTLRCDPISSHATLYWYQQALGQGPEFLTYFNYEAQPDKSGLPSDRFSAERPEGSISTLTIQRTEQRDSAMYRCASSPGQEMNEKLFFGSGTQLSVL.